This section outlines one T cell receptor beta chain sequence together with its context. The antigen is not known. The data stem from a study of regulatory T cells in long-lasting Graves disease. Study observations and caveats: With persistent disease, TRBV28, TRBJ1-2 and TRBJ2-5 were the favored segments.

CDR3 size: 17 residues. In germline, CDR1 is SGDLS, CDR2 YYNGEE. V was cut by 3 bases and J by 0 bases, with 15 bases left in between. Relying on iRepertoire HTBI primers and Arm-PCR of CDR3 regions, the team built TCR beta libraries. Authors' processing steps: Sequenced samples collectively carried 62 TRBV and some 15 TRBJ segments. TCRdb called the multiplex PCR reads again in MiXCR, with one record for every CDR3 protein. Here the V and J calls rest on TCRdb's processing, not on the authors' analysis. Of 400,000 to 500,000 distinct CDR3 sequences listed, roughly 21% were seen once; the top ten hold more than 6%. Sample time point: persistent/refractory GD, antithyroid drugs over 5 years with positive TRAb. PBMC RNA was the source of the TCR library. The source of the patients was an endocrinology department in Xi'an, China.

The sequenced sample was peripheral blood mononuclear cells (PBMCs), obtained when the disease was refractory, from a patient treated with antithyroid drugs. The chain is built from TRBV9 and TRBJ2-2; D is perhaps TRBD2 (6 bases). This TCR derives from a female donor with Graves disease. Here the CDR3 DNA reads TGTGCCAGCAGCGGTAGGACGGGACTCCCGAACACCGGGGAGCTGTTTTTT. Its translation is CASSGRTGLPNTGELFF.